The following is a T cell receptor beta chain sequence with its context. This CDR3 contains 15 residues. Unmatched junction bases numbered 9, after V lost 5 bases and J lost 6 bases. Germline assignment: CDR1 LNHDA and CDR2 SQIVND (reference sequence). The data were obtained in a study of PD-L1 blockade in urothelial cancer. For the study at large: Researchers looked at the blood 3 weeks (second dose) and 6 weeks after treatment began. Across blood samples, T cells had a median count of about 140,000.

The method was immunoSEQ multiplex PCR; TCRdb's version includes in-frame clones alone and lacks a portion of them. This table has 30,000 or so clones, 75% to 85% appearing once. Each patient supplied 1 to 8 pretreatment and on-treatment samples. The clonotype comes from a man aged 60 to 69 with urothelial cancer. The starting material was PBMCs, obtained around atezolizumab (anti-PD-L1) treatment. The rearrangement uses TRBV19 and TRBJ1-2, with TRBD1 matching 10 bases. CDR3 sequence reads: CASSASGTGDHGYTF. The CDR3 bases are TGTGCCAGTAGTGCCTCCGGGACAGGGGATCATGGCTACACCTTC.